Listed below are T cell receptor beta chains from one sample, sequenced in a study of cytomegalovirus exposure and HLA in healthy donors. Clones were sequenced by immunoSEQ multiplex PCR, and TCRdb holds only the in-frame ones, with some missing. The sample has under 200,000 clones, about 88% seen once. Material for sequencing was PBMCs. These receptors all come from a woman in her 30s in good health and CMV-seronegative. CDR3s include the opening cysteine and the closing phenylalanine or tryptophan. Fields, in order: clone size, J gene, V gene, D gene, CDR3 protein, CDR3 DNA. D genes are given only for firm matches. Clone sizes are given selectively: once, few, many, or a class where the clone is expanded.

NA | TRBJ2-5 | TRBV28 | TRBD1 | CASSSLGSGGVGPQYF | TGTGCCAGCAGTTCTTTAGGGTCAGGGGGCGTAGGACCCCAGTACTTC
NA | TRBJ2-7 | TRBV5-6 | TRBD1 | CASSWGQTYEQYF | TGTGCCAGCAGCTGGGGACAGACCTACGAGCAGTACTTC
NA | TRBJ2-1 | TRBV15 | TRBD2 | CATSSGGTSGNPYNEQFF | TGTGCCACCAGCAGTGGCGGGACTAGCGGGAACCCCTACAATGAGCAGTTCTTC
once | TRBJ2-1 | TRBV27 | NA | CASSANRASSYNEQFF | TGTGCCAGCAGTGCCAACAGGGCCAGCTCCTACAATGAGCAGTTCTTC
NA | TRBJ2-2 | TRBV5-1 | TRBD1 | CASSLWTGLNTGELFF | TGCGCCAGCAGCCTATGGACAGGGCTTAACACCGGGGAGCTGTTTTTT
NA | TRBJ2-5 | TRBV28 | NA | CASSLLSVQETQYF | TGTGCCAGCAGTTTGTTGAGTGTCCAAGAGACCCAGTACTTC
NA | TRBJ1-5 | TRBV2 | TRBD1 | CASSRGTGGNQPQHF | TGTGCCAGCAGCAGAGGGACAGGGGGCAACCAGCCCCAGCATTTT
NA | TRBJ1-1 | TRBV30 | NA | CAWSGVGARTEAFF | TGTGCCTGGAGTGGGGTGGGGGCGCGGACTGAAGCTTTCTTT
NA | TRBJ2-7 | TRBV15 | NA | CATSRDRAGFYEQYF | TGTGCCACCAGCAGAGATAGGGCGGGGTTCTACGAGCAGTACTTC
NA | TRBJ2-7 | TRBV28 | NA | CASSESAYEQYF | TGTGCCAGCAGCGAGTCGGCCTACGAGCAGTACTTC
NA | TRBJ2-7 | TRBV19 | NA | CASSISLATHEQYF | TGTGCCAGTAGTATATCTCTAGCGACCCACGAGCAGTACTTC
NA | TRBJ1-2 | TRBV19 | NA | CASSSGGFFHGYTF | TGTGCCAGTAGTTCGGGGGGGTTTTTCCATGGCTACACCTTC
NA | TRBJ2-2 | TRBV10-3 | NA | CAISESPLSPSGELFF | TGTGCCATCAGTGAGTCCCCCCTAAGTCCGTCCGGGGAGCTGTTTTTT
NA | TRBJ2-6 | TRBV15 | TRBD1 | CATSRDSTGEFGANVLTF | TGTGCCACCAGCAGAGATAGCACAGGGGAATTTGGGGCCAACGTCCTGACTTTC
NA | TRBJ1-5 | TRBV28 | TRBD1 | CASSLDREDQPQHF | TGTGCCAGCAGTTTGGACAGGGAAGATCAGCCCCAGCATTTT
NA | TRBJ2-7 | TRBV2 | NA | CASRRDRYEQYF | TGTGCCAGCAGGCGAGACAGGTACGAGCAGTACTTC
NA | TRBJ2-1 | TRBV19 | NA | CASSTGDINNEQFF | TGTGCCAGTAGTACCGGGGACATTAACAATGAGCAGTTCTTC
NA | TRBJ2-1 | TRBV12-5 | NA | CASASQGEVYNEQFF | TGTGCTAGTGCCTCCCAGGGGGAGGTATACAATGAGCAGTTCTTC
NA | TRBJ1-2 | TRBV15 | TRBD1 | CATSRDGTGQGDGYTF | TGTGCCACCAGCAGAGATGGGACAGGGCAGGGCGATGGCTACACCTTC
NA | TRBJ2-7 | TRBV28 | TRBD2 | CASREPTSGASYEQYF | TGTGCCAGCAGGGAACCTACTAGCGGGGCCTCCTACGAGCAGTACTTC
NA | TRBJ2-2 | TRBV5-1 | TRBD2 | CASSWTSGRLTGELFF | TGCGCCAGCAGCTGGACTAGCGGGAGATTAACCGGGGAGCTGTTTTTT
once | TRBJ2-5 | TRBV13 | TRBD2 | CASSTRLAGAETQYF | TGTGCCAGCAGCACCCGACTAGCGGGAGCAGAGACCCAGTACTTC
NA | TRBJ2-7 | TRBV6-6 | NA | CASSSRAGASVYEQYF | TGTGCCAGCAGTTCCCGGGCAGGGGCGTCGGTCTACGAGCAGTACTTC
once | TRBJ1-2 | TRBV7-8 | NA | CASSPRENYGYTF | TGTGCCAGCAGCCCCCGTGAGAACTATGGCTACACCTTC
NA | TRBJ1-2 | TRBV2 | TRBD1 | CASQTGNGYTF | TGTGCCAGCCAGACAGGGAACGGCTACACCTTC
NA | TRBJ2-3 | TRBV7-9 | NA | CASSRVVLASTDTQYF | TGTGCCAGCAGCCGGGTGGTCTTAGCGAGCACAGATACGCAGTATTTT
NA | TRBJ1-1 | TRBV5-1 | TRBD1 | CASSYSDRAGTEAFF | TGCGCCAGCAGCTATTCGGACAGGGCGGGAACTGAAGCTTTCTTT
NA | TRBJ1-2 | TRBV28 | TRBD1 | CASSTIWGTGGEGYGYTF | TGTGCCAGCAGTACCATATGGGGGACAGGGGGCGAAGGCTATGGCTACACCTTC
NA | TRBJ2-5 | TRBV5-1 | NA | CASSLGPRVGETQYF | TGCGCCAGCAGCTTGGGGCCCAGGGTCGGAGAGACCCAGTACTTC
NA | TRBJ2-2 | TRBV5-6 | NA | CASSLRPGDPNTGELFF | TGTGCCAGCAGCTTAAGACCGGGGGATCCGAACACCGGGGAGCTGTTTTTT
NA | TRBJ2-7 | TRBV27 | NA | CASSLSSVGEQYF | TGTGCCAGCAGTTTATCAAGCGTCGGCGAGCAGTACTTC
NA | TRBJ1-5 | TRBV2 | TRBD1 | CASSEGQGSFPGQPQHF | TGTGCCAGCAGTGAGGGACAGGGGAGCTTCCCAGGGCAGCCCCAGCATTTT
NA | TRBJ2-7 | TRBV5-1 | TRBD2 | CASSLVQRGSYEQYF | TGCGCCAGCAGCTTGGTTCAGCGGGGTTCCTACGAGCAGTACTTC
NA | TRBJ2-2 | TRBV6-4 | NA | CASKRTPAEGGELFF | TGTGCCAGCAAGCGGACGCCGGCGGAGGGCGGGGAGCTGTTTTTT
NA | TRBJ2-5 | TRBV5-6 | TRBD2 | CASSAWGGETQYF | TGTGCCAGCAGCGCGTGGGGGGGGGAGACCCAGTACTTC
NA | TRBJ1-1 | TRBV19 | NA | CASSMGGGIGTEAFF | TGTGCCAGTAGCATGGGGGGGGGAATCGGTACTGAAGCTTTCTTT
NA | TRBJ1-1 | TRBV28 | TRBD1 | CASIEQGRNTEAFF | TGTGCCAGCATCGAACAGGGGCGAAACACTGAAGCTTTCTTT
NA | TRBJ2-6 | TRBV5-1 | NA | CASSLFSGSAGANVLTF | TGCGCCAGCAGCTTGTTCTCGGGGTCTGCTGGGGCCAACGTCCTGACTTTC
NA | TRBJ2-1 | TRBV5-8 | NA | CASSLRVLRNEQFF | TGTGCCAGCAGCTTGCGAGTGCTCCGAAATGAGCAGTTCTTC
NA | TRBJ2-7 | TRBV5-1 | NA | CASSLALAGATYEQYF | TGCGCCAGCAGCTTGGCCCTGGCAGGCGCTACCTACGAGCAGTACTTC
NA | TRBJ2-5 | TRBV7-3 | NA | CASSLARAETQYF | TGTGCCAGCAGCCTCGCCAGGGCAGAGACCCAGTACTTC
NA | TRBJ2-3 | TRBV9 | TRBD1 | CASSVGGTGFVDTQYF | TGTGCCAGCAGCGTTGGAGGGACAGGGTTTGTAGATACGCAGTATTTT